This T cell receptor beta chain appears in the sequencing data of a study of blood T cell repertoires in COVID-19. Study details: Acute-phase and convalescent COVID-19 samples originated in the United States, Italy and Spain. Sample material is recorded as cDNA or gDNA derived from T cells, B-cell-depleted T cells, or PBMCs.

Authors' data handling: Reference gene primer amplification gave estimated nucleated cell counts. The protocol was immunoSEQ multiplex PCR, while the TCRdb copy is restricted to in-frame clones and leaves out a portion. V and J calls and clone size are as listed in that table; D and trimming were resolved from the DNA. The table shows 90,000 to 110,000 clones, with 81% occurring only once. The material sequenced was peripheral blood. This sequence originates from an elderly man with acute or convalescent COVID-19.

The DNA of the CDR3 is TGTGCCAGTAGTAGCTCCAGGACTTTCACCCTCTACGAGCAGTACTTC. Its translation is CASSSSRTFTLYEQYF. The chain recombines TRBV19 with TRBJ2-7, with D maybe TRBD2 (5 bases). The CDR3 runs 16 residues. V dropped 4 bases and J dropped 3 bases, with 19 bases sitting between them. Germline V gene sequence: CDR1 LNHDA, CDR2 SQIVND (reference sequence).